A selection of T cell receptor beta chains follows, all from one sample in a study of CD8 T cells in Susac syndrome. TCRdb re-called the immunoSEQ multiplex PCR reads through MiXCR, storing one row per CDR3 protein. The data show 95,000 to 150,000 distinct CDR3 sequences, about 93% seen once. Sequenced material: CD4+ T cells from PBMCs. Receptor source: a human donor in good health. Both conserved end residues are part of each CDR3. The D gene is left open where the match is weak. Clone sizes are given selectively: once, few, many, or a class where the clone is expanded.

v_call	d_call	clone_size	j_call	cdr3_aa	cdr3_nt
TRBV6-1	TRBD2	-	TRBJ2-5	CASRSTERGVQETQYF	TGTGCCAGCAGATCCACCGAGCGGGGGGTCCAAGAGACCCAGTACTTC
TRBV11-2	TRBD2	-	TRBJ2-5	CASRLGRGRGFETQYF	TGTGCCAGCAGATTGGGTCGCGGGAGGGGCTTCGAGACCCAGTACTTC
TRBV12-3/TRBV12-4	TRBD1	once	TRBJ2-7	CASSLGQVGEQYF	TGTGCCAGCAGTCTCGGACAGGTGGGCGAGCAGTACTTC
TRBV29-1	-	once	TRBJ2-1	CSGSPQENEQFF	TGCAGCGGCAGCCCACAGGAAAATGAGCAGTTCTTC
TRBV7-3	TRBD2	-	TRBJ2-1	CASSLAPPGGGRHEQFF	TGTGCCAGCAGCTTAGCCCCTCCGGGGGGCGGGAGGCATGAGCAGTTCTTC
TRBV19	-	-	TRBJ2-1	CASSIITVSYNEQFF	TGTGCCAGTAGTATCATAACGGTATCCTACAATGAGCAGTTCTTC
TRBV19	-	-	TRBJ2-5	CASRTQLGGQETQYF	TGTGCCAGTAGAACCCAGCTGGGAGGACAAGAGACCCAGTACTTC
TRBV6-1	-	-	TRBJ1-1	CASSEVGADTEAFF	TGTGCCAGCAGTGAGGTAGGGGCAGATACTGAAGCTTTCTTT
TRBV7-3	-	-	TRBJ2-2	CASSRGGNTGELFF	TGTGCCAGCAGCCGGGGAGGTAACACCGGGGAGCTGTTTTTT
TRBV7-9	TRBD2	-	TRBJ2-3	CASSQAAGESDTQYF	TGTGCCAGCAGCCAGGCAGCGGGAGAGTCAGATACGCAGTATTTT
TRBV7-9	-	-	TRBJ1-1	CASSRAYQLNTEAFF	TGTGCCAGCAGCCGCGCCTACCAGCTGAACACTGAAGCTTTCTTT
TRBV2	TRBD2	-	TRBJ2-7	CASTPRTSLSYEQYF	TGTGCCAGCACCCCCCGGACTAGCCTTTCCTACGAGCAGTACTTC
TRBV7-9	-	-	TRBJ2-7	CASSPILGRLFSYEQYF	TGTGCCAGCAGTCCTATACTAGGACGACTCTTTTCCTACGAGCAGTACTTC
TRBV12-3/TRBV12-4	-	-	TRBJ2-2	CASSPQLTGELFF	TGTGCCAGCAGTCCCCAGCTCACCGGGGAGCTGTTTTTT
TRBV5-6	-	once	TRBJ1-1	CASSLTGNTEAFF	TGTGCCAGCAGTTTAACAGGGAACACTGAAGCTTTCTTT
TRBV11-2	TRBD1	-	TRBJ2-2	CASSLSGQGESGELFF	TGTGCCAGCAGCTTATCGGGACAGGGGGAATCCGGGGAGCTGTTTTTT
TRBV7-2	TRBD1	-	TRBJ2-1	CASSLGGWGQGNEQFF	TGTGCCAGCAGCTTAGGGGGGTGGGGACAGGGCAATGAGCAGTTCTTC
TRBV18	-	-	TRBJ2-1	CASSPGSPYNEQFF	TGTGCCAGCTCACCCGGGTCGCCCTACAATGAGCAGTTCTTC
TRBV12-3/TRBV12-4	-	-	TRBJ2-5	CASSPGNLRETQYF	TGTGCCAGCAGTCCGGGGAACCTACGGGAGACCCAGTACTTC
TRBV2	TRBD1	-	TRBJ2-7	CIHRRQGVHEQYF	TGTATCCACCGGAGACAGGGGGTCCACGAGCAGTACTTC
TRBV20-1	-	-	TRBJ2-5	CSARDIKGEETQYF	TGCAGTGCTAGAGATATAAAAGGGGAGGAGACCCAGTACTTC
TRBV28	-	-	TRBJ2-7	CASSNRAPGNEQYF	TGTGCCAGCAGCAACAGGGCTCCTGGCAACGAGCAGTACTTC
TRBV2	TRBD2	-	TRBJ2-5	CASSDLTGRRFQETQYF	TGTGCCAGCAGTGACTTGACCGGGAGGAGATTCCAAGAGACCCAGTACTTC
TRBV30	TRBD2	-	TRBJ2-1	CAWSGTSEGEQFF	TGTGCCTGGAGTGGGACTAGCGAGGGTGAGCAGTTCTTC
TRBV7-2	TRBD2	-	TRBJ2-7	CASSPRRSGGANEQYF	TGTGCCAGCAGCCCCAGACGAAGCGGGGGGGCGAACGAGCAGTACTTC
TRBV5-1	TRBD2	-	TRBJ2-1	CASSSREGQGNEQFF	TGCGCCAGCAGCTCGCGGGAGGGCCAAGGCAATGAGCAGTTCTTC
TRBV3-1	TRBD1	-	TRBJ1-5	CASRGTGVNQPQHF	TGTGCCAGCAGGGGGACAGGGGTCAATCAGCCCCAGCATTTT
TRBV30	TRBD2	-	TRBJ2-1	CAWTGTSRTNEQFF	TGTGCCTGGACAGGGACTAGTAGAACGAATGAGCAGTTCTTC
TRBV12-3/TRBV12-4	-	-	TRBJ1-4	CASSSTGLTNEKLFF	TGTGCCAGCAGTTCCACAGGGTTAACTAATGAAAAACTGTTTTTT
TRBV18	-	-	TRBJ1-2	CASSPEPGTGGYTF	TGTGCCAGCTCACCAGAACCAGGGACGGGTGGCTACACCTTC
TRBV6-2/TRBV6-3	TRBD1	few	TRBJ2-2	CASSRPGQGVTGELFF	TGTGCCAGCAGCCGGCCGGGACAGGGAGTCACCGGGGAGCTGTTTTTT
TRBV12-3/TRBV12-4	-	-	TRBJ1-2	CASSLTGDNRIYGYTF	TGTGCCAGCAGTTTGACAGGCGACAATAGAATCTATGGCTACACCTTC
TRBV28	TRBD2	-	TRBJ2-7	CASKAGGPPLEQYF	TGTGCCAGCAAAGCGGGAGGGCCTCCTCTCGAGCAGTACTTC
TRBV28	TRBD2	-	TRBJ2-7	CASSFSTSGSYEQYF	TGTGCCAGCAGTTTTTCAACTAGCGGGAGTTACGAGCAGTACTTC
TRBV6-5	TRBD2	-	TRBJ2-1	CASSTWTSGLYSYNEQFF	TGTGCCAGCAGTACTTGGACTAGCGGGCTCTACTCCTACAATGAGCAGTTCTTC
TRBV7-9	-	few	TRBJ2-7	CASSLESPFSSYEQYF	TGTGCCAGCAGCCTGGAGAGCCCCTTCAGCTCCTACGAGCAGTACTTC
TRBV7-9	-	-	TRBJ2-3	CASSILDTQYF	TGTGCCAGCAGCATTCTTGATACGCAGTATTTT
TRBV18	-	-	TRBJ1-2	CASSPTGYNYGYTF	TGTGCCAGCTCACCGACAGGCTATAACTATGGCTACACCTTC
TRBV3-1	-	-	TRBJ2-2	CASSQDSSNTGELFF	TGTGCCAGCAGCCAAGACAGCTCGAACACCGGGGAGCTGTTTTTT
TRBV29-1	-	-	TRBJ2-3	CSVVPSTDTQYF	TGCAGCGTTGTACCTAGCACAGATACGCAGTATTTT